One sample yielded the 23 T cell receptor beta chains listed below, sequenced in a study of blood T cell repertoires in COVID-19. The protocol was immunoSEQ multiplex PCR, while the TCRdb copy is restricted to in-frame clones and leaves out a portion. Of about 220,000 clones in the sample, around 90% were seen once. Input material: PBMCs or T cells enriched from blood (not recorded which). These TCRs come from a woman aged 25 to 45 who had recovered from COVID-19.

This chain joins TRBV6-5 and TRBJ1-2, with D uncertain. The germline CDR1 and CDR2 sequences are MNHEY and SVGAGI. V was clipped by 2 bases and J by 4 bases, with 17 bases between them. This CDR3 has 16 amino acids. The CDR3, as DNA: TGTGCCAGCAGTTACGGCAGTCTCGTGGAGGCCTATGGCTACACCTTC. Amino acids: CASSYGSLVEAYGYTF.

The V and J genes are TRBV4-1 and TRBJ2-3; 7 nucleotides agree with TRBD2. With 10 bases clipped from V and 5 bases from J, the junction kept 3 bases outside the gene matches. The CDR3 covers 11 residues. Germline assignment: CDR1 MGHRA and CDR2 YSYEKL. The CDR3 bases are TGCGCCACCAGGGAGGGAGATACGCAGTATTTT. Its protein is CATREGDTQYF.

The chain carries TRBV4-1 and TRBJ1-4; TRBD1 is a possible D gene (5 bases). CDR1 is MGHRA, CDR2 YSYEKL, per germline. The CDR3 extends over 17 amino acids. Trimming removed 3 bases from V and 5 bases from J, with 19 bases in between. CDR3 in DNA: TGCGCCAGCAGCCACCCTCTAAAGGGAGGGGAGAATGAAAAACTGTTTTTT. Its protein is CASSHPLKGGENEKLFF.

The genes are TRBV10-3 and TRBJ1-3; D possibly corresponds to TRBD1 (6 bases). V lost 2 bases and J lost 4, with 15 bases in between. The length of the CDR3 is 16 residues. In germline, CDR1 is ENHRY, CDR2 SYGVKD. The CDR3 region is CAISEGGGRRGNTIYF. The CDR3 DNA reads as TGTGCCATCAGTGAGGGGGGGGGCAGGAGAGGAAACACCATATATTTT.

This clone was seen once. This chain uses TRBV18 with TRBJ2-1; a weak D match, TRBD1 (5 bases). Germline CDR1 reads KGHSH; CDR2 reads LQKENI. The CDR3 spans 16 residues. Deletions cut 6 bases from V and 4 bases from J, with 19 bases between. In nucleotides, the CDR3 is TGTGCCAGCTCGCCCCGCCAGGTACAGGAGTACAATGAGCAGTTCTTC. Its translation is CASSPRQVQEYNEQFF.

The gene calls are TRBV21-1 and TRBJ2-3; the table's D call, TRBD2, was not checked against the DNA. TRBV21-1 is a pseudogene locus. The length of the CDR3 is 18 residues. CDR3 in DNA: TGTGCCAGCAGCCGGGGCCGACTAGCGGGGGCCCGGGACAATACGCAGTATTTT. Amino acid sequence: CASSRGRLAGARDNTQYF.

This chain connects TRBV5-8 to TRBJ1-2; 7 positions match TRBD1. Trimming removed 4 bases from V and 7 bases from J; junction bases left unmatched: 7. Germline assignment: CDR1 SGHTS and CDR2 YDEGEE. The CDR3 runs 13 residues. The CDR3 protein is CASSPTGVGGYTF. The CDR3 bases are TGTGCCAGCAGCCCCACAGGGGTCGGTGGCTACACCTTC.

This chain links TRBV7-3 with TRBJ2-2; D possibly corresponds to TRBD1 (6 bases). The CDR3 runs 14 residues. From germline, CDR1 is SGHTA and CDR2 FQGTGA. Trimming pared 7 bases from V and 7 bases from J, leaving 16 bases between. The CDR3 bases are TGTGCCAGCACCATACTACAGGGCGTCGGGGAGCTGTTTTTT. Translated, it gives CASTILQGVGELFF. Full variable domain (rest looked up from reference TRBV7-3 and TRBJ2-2): GAGVSQTPSNKVTEKGKYVELRCDPISGHTALYWYRQSLGQGPEFLIYFQGTGAADDSGLPNDRFFAVRPEGSVSTLKIQRTERGDSAVYLCASTILQGVGELFFGEGSRLTVL.

The CDR3 loop is CASSQEAGQAYGYTF. DNA of the CDR3: TGCGCCAGCAGCCAGGAGGCGGGGCAGGCCTATGGCTACACCTTC. The chain carries TRBV4-1 and TRBJ1-2, with a tentative D call TRBD1 (5 bases). The germline gives CDR1 MGHRA, CDR2 YSYEKL. V was shortened by 3 bases and J by 4 bases, with 15 bases between the two germline ends. The CDR3 spans 15 residues.

This clone appeared once. The chain carries TRBV9 and TRBJ2-1; the D gene is possibly TRBD2 (6 bases). Trimming shortened V by 2 bases and J by 4 bases, and 10 bases separated the two germline ends. Germline CDR1 reads SGDLS; CDR2 reads YYNGEE. The CDR3 runs 14 residues. This CDR3 reads CASSVGTGYNEQFF. The CDR3 bases are TGTGCCAGCAGCGTCGGGACTGGGTACAATGAGCAGTTCTTC. Full variable domain (rest looked up from reference TRBV9 and TRBJ2-1): DSGVTQTPKHLITATGQRVTLRCSPRSGDLSVYWYQQSLDQGLQFLIQYYNGEERAKGNILERFSAQQFPDLHSELNLSSLELGDSALYFCASSVGTGYNEQFFGPGTRLTVL.

V and J are TRBV11-3 and TRBJ2-1; 7 bases line up with TRBD1. V was pared by 6 bases and J by 2 bases, with 7 bases of the junction left unmatched. CDR1 is SGHNT, CDR2 YENEEA, per germline. The CDR3 length is 15 residues. The CDR3: CASSNDRVTYNEQFF. The DNA for the CDR3 is TGTGCCAGCAGTAATGACAGGGTGACCTACAATGAGCAGTTCTTC.

The rearrangement links TRBV27 to TRBJ1-5; D not resolved. The germline CDR1 and CDR2 sequences are MNHEY and SMNVEV (reference sequence). The CDR3 loop spans 15 amino acids. Between the trimmed V and J ends, which lost 3 bases and 5 bases, there was a span of 14 bases. CDR3 coding DNA: TGTGCCAGCAGTTTGGGCCCGGCAGTTTATCAGCCCCAGCATTTT. This sequence encodes CASSLGPAVYQPQHF.

The gene calls are TRBV11-2 and TRBJ2-3, with 9 positions matching TRBD2. With 1 base clipped from V and 7 bases from J, the junction kept 6 bases outside the gene matches. The CDR3 is 15 amino acids. Per germline, CDR1 SGHAT and CDR2 FQNNGV. CDR3 DNA: TGTGCCAGCAGCTTAGGTCTAGCGGGGCGGTATACGCAGTATTTT. Its protein product is CASSLGLAGRYTQYF.

The CDR3 loop is CASSPRAGATLDTQYF. CDR3 bases: TGTGCCAGCAGCCCCAGAGCGGGGGCTACGTTAGATACGCAGTATTTT. The chain combines TRBV3-1 (or the pseudogene TRBV3-2) with TRBJ2-3, with 8 nucleotides matching TRBD2. CDR1 and CDR2 from the germline V gene are LGHDT and YNNKEL (reference sequence). This CDR3 contains 16 residues. Trimming cost V 4 bases and J 5 bases; bases outside gene matches: 11.

The rearrangement links TRBV27 to TRBJ2-6, with D hard to call. Germline V gene lookup returns CDR1 MNHEY and CDR2 SMNVEV (reference sequence). V shed 6 bases and J shed 4 bases, with 7 bases lying between them. The length of the CDR3 is 13 residues. The CDR3: CASRYLGANVLTF. CDR3 bases: TGTGCCAGCAGATATCTCGGGGCCAACGTCCTGACTTTC.

The rearrangement joins TRBV12-3 or TRBV12-4 to TRBJ1-2; TRBD1 is a possible D gene (5 bases). This CDR3 is 13 amino acids long. V was trimmed by 1 base and J by 5 bases, leaving 8 bases between them. The CDR3 coding sequence is TGTGCCAGCAGTTTAGATCAGGGATATGGCTACACCTTC. Translating gives CASSLDQGYGYTF.

This clone was detected a few times. J is TRBJ1-5 and V is TRBV6-2 or TRBV6-3, with D hard to call. Germline loops: CDR1 MNHEY, CDR2 SVGEGT. The CDR3 extends over 14 amino acids. V dropped 0 bases and J dropped 9 bases, with 12 bases sitting between them. The CDR3 DNA sequence: TGTGCCAGCAGTTACTCGATCAGGTCAGCGCCCCAGCATTTT. Its protein product is CASSYSIRSAPQHF.

This chain joins TRBV5-1 and TRBJ2-3; tentative D call: TRBD2 (6 bases). The V and J ends lost 5 bases and 5 bases respectively, with 15 bases between them. The CDR3 runs to 14 residues. Germline CDR1 is SGHRS and CDR2 is YFSETQ. CDR3 amino acids: CASRPGTGEDTQYF. The CDR3 DNA sequence: TGCGCCAGCAGACCCGGAACGGGGGAAGATACGCAGTATTTT.

V and J are TRBV7-9 and TRBJ2-2; TRBD2 aligns across 10 bases. V trimming: 6 bases; J trimming: 3 bases; junction bases outside the gene matches: 4. The CDR3 covers 15 residues. In germline, CDR1 is SEHNR, CDR2 FQNEAQ (reference sequence). CDR3 loop: CASRTGTSDTGELFF. As DNA, the CDR3 is TGTGCCAGCAGGACCGGGACTAGCGACACCGGGGAGCTGTTTTTT. Looking up the rest from reference TRBV7-9 and TRBJ2-2 gives the full variable domain: DTGVSQNPRHKITKRGQNVTFRCDPISEHNRLYWYRQTLGQGPEFLTYFQNEAQLEKSRLLSDRFSAERPKGSFSTLEIQRTEQGDSAMYLCASRTGTSDTGELFFGEGSRLTVL.

The chain combines TRBV15 with TRBJ2-1, with 9 bases that match TRBD2. The CDR3 sequence is 14 residues long. The germline CDR1 and CDR2 sequences are LNHNV and YYDKDF (reference sequence). V shed 1 base, J shed 12 bases, and the junction held 7 bases outside the gene matches. CDR3 protein: CATSRGGGGRTQFF. In DNA form, the CDR3 reads TGTGCCACCAGCAGAGGCGGGGGGGGGCGGACGCAGTTCTTC.

The genes are TRBV2 and TRBJ1-2, with 8 bases identical to TRBD1. The CDR3 has 16 amino acids. The germline gives CDR1 SNHLY, CDR2 FYNNEI. The V segment lost 10 bases and the J segment 7 bases; nucleotides outside the gene matches: 20. The CDR3 DNA is TGTGCCACCAGGTCCGGGACAGGACTGAACACCCCTGGCTACACCTTC. Its translation is CATRSGTGLNTPGYTF.

V usage is TRBV6-1 and J usage is TRBJ1-2; unclear D gene. From germline, CDR1 is MNHNS and CDR2 SASEGT. The length of the CDR3 is 14 residues. Between the trimmed V and J ends, which lost 1 base and 4 bases, there was a span of 10 bases. In DNA form, the CDR3 reads TGTGCCAGCAGTGAAGGAGGGAACCCCTATGGCTACACCTTC. Translated: CASSEGGNPYGYTF.

The rearrangement uses TRBV19 and TRBJ2-7; tentative D call: TRBD2 (7 bases). Germline V lookup: CDR1 LNHDA, CDR2 SQIVND (reference sequence). V lost 1 base to trimming and J lost 0 bases, with 10 bases between them. The CDR3 consists of 15 residues. CDR3 residues: CASSIAGGHSYEQYF. The CDR3 bases are TGTGCCAGTAGTATAGCGGGGGGCCACTCCTACGAGCAGTACTTC.